A single T cell receptor (beta chain) is shown here with its context. Unmatched junction bases numbered 4, after V lost 6 bases and J lost 1 base. The CDR3 has 14 residues. CDR1 and CDR2 from the germline V gene are LNHDA and SQIVND (reference sequence). The data stem from a study of preoperative IRX-2 immunotherapy in early breast cancer. Treatment denoted: preoperative locoregional IRX-2 cytokine immunotherapy. Preoperative locoregional IRX-2 cytokine immunotherapy was tested in the phase Ib source study. Profiling relied on immunoSEQ multiplex PCR, and the TCRdb table lists in-frame clones only, not all of them. The data hold fewer than 40,000 clones, with just under 90% observed a single time.

The TCR comes from a human donor with breast cancer. The V gene is TRBV19, the J gene TRBJ1-2; 8 bases are a match to TRBD1. This specimen was tumor tissue, taken after IRX-2 immunotherapy. Written as DNA, the CDR3 is TGTGCCAGTAGCGGGACAGGCATTAACTATGGCTACACCTTC. Translated, it gives CASSGTGINYGYTF.